The next 2 T cell receptor beta chains were all read from a single sample in a study of STAT5B mutations in CD4+ large granular lymphocyte leukemia. TCRdb's copy holds only in-frame clones and misses some; the assay was immunoSEQ multiplex PCR. Of approximately 20,000 clones listed, 82% are singletons. What was sequenced was CD4+ T cells from blood buffy coats. The receptors stem from a human donor in good health.

The rearrangement joins TRBV7-8 to TRBJ2-3; TRBD2 might be the D (6 bases). The CDR3 is 15 amino acids. Germline V gene lookup returns CDR1 SGHVS and CDR2 FQNEAQ. Trimming left V 2 bases short and J 3 bases short, with 12 bases between. The CDR3 region has the DNA TGTGCCAGCAGCTTACAGGAGGGCCAAACAGATACGCAGTATTTT. As protein: CASSLQEGQTDTQYF. Looking up the rest from reference TRBV7-8 and TRBJ2-3 gives the full variable domain: GAGVSQSPRYKVAKRGQDVALRCDPISGHVSLFWYQQALGQGPEFLTYFQNEAQLDKSGLPSDRFFAERPEGSVSTLKIQRTQQEDSAVYLCASSLQEGQTDTQYFGPGTRLTVL.

This chain connects TRBV2 to TRBJ2-7, with D possibly matching TRBD2 (5 bases). Deletions cut 5 bases from V and 3 bases from J, with 14 bases between. The CDR3 runs to 14 residues. The germline CDR1 and CDR2 sequences are SNHLY and FYNNEI. The CDR3 DNA is TGTGCCAGCAGTTTTACGGACTCGCGCTACGAGCAGTACTTC. Its translation is CASSFTDSRYEQYF.